These T cell receptor beta chains were read from a single sample in a study of control samples from healthy donors and cancer patients. The repertoire was sequenced with immunoSEQ multiplex PCR; TCRdb's copy has only in-frame clones and lacks some. The sample yields roughly 120,000 clones, approximately 90% seen once. Sequences were obtained from blood. These receptors came from a woman between 18 and 29 years old in good health. The CDR3 runs from the conserved cysteine through the conserved F or W. D genes are given only for firm matches. Clone size is shown for a subset of rows, as once, few, many or a class of expanded clone.

J	size	V	D	length	DNA	CDR3
TRBJ1-1	NA	TRBV27	NA	14	TGTGCCAGCAGTTTTAGGGGGACGAACACTGAAGCTTTCTTT	CASSFRGTNTEAFF
TRBJ1-5	NA	TRBV2	TRBD1	13	TGTGCCACCAGACAGGGGGCGAATCAGCCCCAGCATTTT	CATRQGANQPQHF
TRBJ2-1	NA	TRBV7-9	TRBD2	14	TGTGCCAGCAGCTTAGAGGCTAGCGGGGATGAGCAGTTCTTC	CASSLEASGDEQFF
TRBJ1-3	few	TRBV5-8	NA	17	TGTGCCAGCAGCTGGGGTATAGGAGCGTACTCTGGAAACACCATATATTTT	CASSWGIGAYSGNTIYF
TRBJ1-1	NA	TRBV7-3	NA	14	TGTGCCAGCAGCTTGGGTGTTGCGAACACTGAAGCTTTCTTT	CASSLGVANTEAFF
TRBJ2-2	NA	TRBV6-1	NA	14	TGTGCCAGCAGTGAAGCTTTCGGGGTCGGGGAGCTGTTTTTT	CASSEAFGVGELFF
TRBJ1-5	NA	TRBV6-5	NA	13	TGTGCCAGCAATCAAGGGGGAGTCCAGCCCCAGCATTTT	CASNQGGVQPQHF
TRBJ1-1	NA	TRBV12-5	NA	13	TGTGCTAGTGGTTTGGTTAGTAACACTGAAGCTTTCTTT	CASGLVSNTEAFF
TRBJ1-2	NA	TRBV4-3	TRBD1	15	TGCGCCAGCAGCCAACCCGGACAGGCCCGTTATGGCTACACCTTC	CASSQPGQARYGYTF
TRBJ2-5	once	TRBV6-5	TRBD2	14	TGTGCCAGCAGTCCCAGCGGGAGAGGGGAGACCCAGTACTTC	CASSPSGRGETQYF
TRBJ1-2	NA	TRBV6-2/TRBV6-3	NA	15	TGTGCCAGCAGTTACACAGGACGAAGTGTAAATGGCTACACCTTC	CASSYTGRSVNGYTF
TRBJ1-5	NA	TRBV2	TRBD1	15	TGTGCCAGCAGTTCCGGGACAGAGAGCAATCAGCCCCAGCATTTT	CASSSGTESNQPQHF
TRBJ1-2	NA	TRBV5-1	TRBD1	15	TGCGCCAGCAGCCTCACAGGGGGCGCGTCCTATGGCTACACCTTC	CASSLTGGASYGYTF
TRBJ2-3	NA	TRBV24-1	NA	15	TGTGCCACCAGTGATCCGGGATTCAGCACAGATACGCAGTATTTT	CATSDPGFSTDTQYF
TRBJ1-1	NA	TRBV28	TRBD1	14	TGTGCCAGCAAGCCGGACAGGATTAGGGTAGAAGCTTTCTTT	CASKPDRIRVEAFF
TRBJ2-2	NA	TRBV4-3	TRBD2	14	TGCGCCAGCAGCCAAGATAGCGGGCCCGGGGAGCTGTTTTTT	CASSQDSGPGELFF
TRBJ2-3	NA	TRBV28	NA	11	TGTGCCAGCAGCATTTTAACGGCGCAGTATTTT	CASSILTAQYF
TRBJ2-6	NA	TRBV27	NA	15	TGTGCCAGCAGTTTGGGGAAGCCTGGGGCCAACGTCCTGACTTTC	CASSLGKPGANVLTF
TRBJ1-2	NA	TRBV28	NA	12	TGTGCCAGCAGTTTCGTTTTATGGGGCTACACCTTC	CASSFVLWGYTF
TRBJ2-3	NA	TRBV28	TRBD1	14	TGTGCCAGCAGTCTCGGGACAGCTACAGATACGCAGTATTTT	CASSLGTATDTQYF
TRBJ1-1	NA	TRBV5-4	NA	14	TGTGCCAGCAGCCCGACGGGGGCGAACACTGAAGCTTTCTTT	CASSPTGANTEAFF
TRBJ2-7	NA	TRBV5-1	NA	11	TGCGCCAGCAGCTTCAGGGACGAGCAGTACTTC	CASSFRDEQYF
TRBJ2-2	NA	TRBV11-2	NA	12	TGTGCCAGCAGCGCCTATCGGAGGGAGCTGTTTTTT	CASSAYRRELFF